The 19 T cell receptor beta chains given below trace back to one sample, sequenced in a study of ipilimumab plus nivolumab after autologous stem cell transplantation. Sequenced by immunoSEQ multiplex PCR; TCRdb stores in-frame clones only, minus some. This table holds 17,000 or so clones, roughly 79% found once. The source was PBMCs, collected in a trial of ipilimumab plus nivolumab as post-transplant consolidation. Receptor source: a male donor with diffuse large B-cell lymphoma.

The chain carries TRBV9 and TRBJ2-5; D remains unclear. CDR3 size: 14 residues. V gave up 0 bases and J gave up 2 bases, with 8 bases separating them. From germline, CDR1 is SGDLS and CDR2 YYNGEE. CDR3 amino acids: CASSVGSDQETQYF. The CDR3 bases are TGTGCCAGCAGCGTAGGGAGCGATCAAGAGACCCAGTACTTC.

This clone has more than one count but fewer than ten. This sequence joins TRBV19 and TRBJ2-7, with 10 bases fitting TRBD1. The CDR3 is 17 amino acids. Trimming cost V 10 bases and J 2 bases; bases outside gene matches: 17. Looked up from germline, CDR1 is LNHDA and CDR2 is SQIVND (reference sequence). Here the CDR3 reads CAIPGTGQGTGPYEQYF. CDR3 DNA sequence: TGTGCCATCCCAGGAACGGGACAGGGGACGGGGCCCTACGAGCAGTACTTC.

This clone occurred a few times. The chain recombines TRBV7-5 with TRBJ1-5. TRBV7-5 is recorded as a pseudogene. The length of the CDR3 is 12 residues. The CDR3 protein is CASSLGSQPQHF. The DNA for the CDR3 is TGTGCCAGCAGCTTAGGAAGCCAGCCCCAGCATTTT.

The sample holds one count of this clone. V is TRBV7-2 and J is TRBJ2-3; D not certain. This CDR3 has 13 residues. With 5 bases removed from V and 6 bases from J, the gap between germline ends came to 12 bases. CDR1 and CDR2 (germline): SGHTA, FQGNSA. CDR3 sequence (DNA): TGTGCCAGCAGCCCGGAAGATATGGATACGCAGTATTTT. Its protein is CASSPEDMDTQYF.

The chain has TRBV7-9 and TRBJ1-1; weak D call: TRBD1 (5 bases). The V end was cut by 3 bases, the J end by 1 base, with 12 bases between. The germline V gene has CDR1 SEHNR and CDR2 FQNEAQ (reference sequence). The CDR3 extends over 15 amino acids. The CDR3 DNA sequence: TGTGCCAGCAGCTTCGGGGGAGGGGAGAACACTGAAGCTTTCTTT. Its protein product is CASSFGGGENTEAFF.

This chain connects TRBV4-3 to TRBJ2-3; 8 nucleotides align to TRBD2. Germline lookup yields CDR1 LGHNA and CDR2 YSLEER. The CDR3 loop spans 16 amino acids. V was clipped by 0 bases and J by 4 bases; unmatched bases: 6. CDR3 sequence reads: CASSQDVGGASDTQYF. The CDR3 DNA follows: TGCGCCAGCAGCCAAGATGTCGGGGGGGCATCAGATACGCAGTATTTT.

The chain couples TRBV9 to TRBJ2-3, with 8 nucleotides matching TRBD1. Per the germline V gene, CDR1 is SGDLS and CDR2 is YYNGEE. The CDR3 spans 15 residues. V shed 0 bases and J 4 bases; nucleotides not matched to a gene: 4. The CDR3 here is CASSVAGGVSDTQYF. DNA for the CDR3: TGTGCCAGCAGCGTAGCAGGGGGCGTATCAGATACGCAGTATTTT.

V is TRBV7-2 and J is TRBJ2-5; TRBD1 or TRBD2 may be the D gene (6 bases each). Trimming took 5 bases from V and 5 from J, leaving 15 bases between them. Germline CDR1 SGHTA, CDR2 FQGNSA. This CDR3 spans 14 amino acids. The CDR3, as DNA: TGTGCCAGCAGCCACCAAGGGGGGAGGGAGACCCAGTACTTC. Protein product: CASSHQGGRETQYF.

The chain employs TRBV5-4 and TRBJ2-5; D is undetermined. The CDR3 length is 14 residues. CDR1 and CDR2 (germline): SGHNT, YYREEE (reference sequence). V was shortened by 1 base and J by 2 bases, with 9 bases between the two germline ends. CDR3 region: CASSLWGQQETQYF. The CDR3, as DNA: TGTGCCAGCAGCTTGTGGGGTCAGCAAGAGACCCAGTACTTC.

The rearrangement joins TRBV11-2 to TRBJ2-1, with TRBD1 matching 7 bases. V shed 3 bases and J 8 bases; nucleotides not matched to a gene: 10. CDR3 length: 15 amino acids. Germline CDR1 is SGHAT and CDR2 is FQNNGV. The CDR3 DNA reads TGTGCCAGCAGCTTCAGAAGACAGGGACCTGATGAGCAGTTCTTC. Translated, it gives CASSFRRQGPDEQFF.

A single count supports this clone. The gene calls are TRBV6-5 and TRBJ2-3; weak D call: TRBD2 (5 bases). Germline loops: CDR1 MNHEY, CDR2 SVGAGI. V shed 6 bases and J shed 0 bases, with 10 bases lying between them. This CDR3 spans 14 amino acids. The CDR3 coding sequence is TGTGCCAGCAGCCTCACTAGTAGCACAGATACGCAGTATTTT. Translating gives CASSLTSSTDTQYF.

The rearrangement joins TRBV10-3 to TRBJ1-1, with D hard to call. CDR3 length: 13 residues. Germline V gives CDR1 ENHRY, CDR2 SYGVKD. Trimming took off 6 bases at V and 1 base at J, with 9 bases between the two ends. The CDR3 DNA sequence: TGTGCCATCAGCCTGGGAGAGAACACTGAAGCTTTCTTT. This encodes CAISLGENTEAFF.

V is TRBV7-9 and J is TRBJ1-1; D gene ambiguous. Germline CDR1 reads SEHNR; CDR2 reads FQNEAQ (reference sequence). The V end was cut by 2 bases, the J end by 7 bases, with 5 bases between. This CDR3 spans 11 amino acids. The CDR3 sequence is CASSLSREAFF. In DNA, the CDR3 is TGTGCCAGCAGCTTATCCCGTGAAGCTTTCTTT.

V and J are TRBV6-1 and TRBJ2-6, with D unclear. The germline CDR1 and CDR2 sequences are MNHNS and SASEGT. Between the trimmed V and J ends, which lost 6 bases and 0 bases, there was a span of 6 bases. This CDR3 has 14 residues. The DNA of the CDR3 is TGTGCCAGCAGGCCCCCCTCTGGGGCCAACGTCCTGACTTTC. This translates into CASRPPSGANVLTF.

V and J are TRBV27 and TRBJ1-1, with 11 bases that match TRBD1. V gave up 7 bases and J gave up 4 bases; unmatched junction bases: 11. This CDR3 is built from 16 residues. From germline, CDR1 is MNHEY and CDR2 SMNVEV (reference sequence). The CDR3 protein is CASTWTGGRRGTEAFF. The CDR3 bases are TGTGCCAGCACCTGGACAGGGGGCCGCCGGGGCACTGAAGCTTTCTTT.

The CDR3 DNA sequence: TGTGCCAGCAGCCAAGCACGCTACACTGAAGCTTTCTTT. Translation gives CASSQARYTEAFF. The chain is built from TRBV4-2 and TRBJ1-1; D is unresolved. The CDR3 consists of 13 residues. CDR1 and CDR2 from the germline V gene are LGHNA and YNFKEQ. Trimming cost V 1 base and J 3 bases, with 6 bases left between them.

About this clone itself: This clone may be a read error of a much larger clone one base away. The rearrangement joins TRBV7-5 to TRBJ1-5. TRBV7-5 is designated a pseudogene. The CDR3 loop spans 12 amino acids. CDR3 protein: CASSLGTQPQHF. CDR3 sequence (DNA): TGTGCCAGCAGCTTAGGTACGCAGCCCCAGCATTTT.

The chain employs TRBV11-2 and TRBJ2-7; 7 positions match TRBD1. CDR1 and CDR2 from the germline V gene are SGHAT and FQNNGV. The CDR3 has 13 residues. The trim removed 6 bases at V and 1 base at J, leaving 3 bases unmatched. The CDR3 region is CASRQTGSYEQYF. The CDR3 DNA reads TGTGCCAGCAGACAGACAGGGTCCTACGAGCAGTACTTC. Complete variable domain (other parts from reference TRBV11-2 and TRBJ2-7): EAGVAQSPRYKIIEKRQSVAFWCNPISGHATLYWYQQILGQGPKLLIQFQNNGVVDDSQLPKDRFSAERLKGVDSTLKIQPAKLEDSAVYLCASRQTGSYEQYFGPGTRLTVT.

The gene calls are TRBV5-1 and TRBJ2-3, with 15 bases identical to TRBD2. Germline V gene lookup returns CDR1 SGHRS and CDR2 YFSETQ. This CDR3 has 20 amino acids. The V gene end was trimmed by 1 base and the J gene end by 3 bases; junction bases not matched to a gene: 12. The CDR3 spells CASSLSSLGLAGGRTDTQYF. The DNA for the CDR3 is TGCGCCAGCAGCTTGAGCAGTCTCGGACTAGCGGGGGGGCGGACAGATACGCAGTATTTT.